The 10 T cell receptor beta chains below come from one sample, sequenced in a study of CD8 T cells in Susac syndrome. Random hexamers were used to reverse transcribe an amount of roughly 0.45 to 1 ug RNA. One entry per CDR3 protein, called by TCRdb with MiXCR from the immunoSEQ multiplex PCR reads. Of approximately 190,000 distinct CDR3 sequences in the sample, nearly 97% are singletons; the top ten hold 0.075% to 0.1%. Sequencing was carried out using CD4+ T cells from PBMCs. The receptor set was obtained from a human donor with Susac syndrome.

In nucleotides, the CDR3 is TGCGCCAGCAGCTTGGTGGCCGGGAGCTCCTACGAGCAGTACTTC. Translation: CASSLVAGSSYEQYF. The V and J genes are TRBV5-1 and TRBJ2-7; maybe TRBD2 (6 bases). Trimming left V 0 bases short and J 0 bases short, with 10 bases between. From germline, CDR1 is SGHRS and CDR2 YFSETQ. The CDR3 spans 15 residues.

This clonotype was detected once. The chain has TRBV4-3 and TRBJ1-4; TRBD1 matches at 8 bases. CDR3 length: 17 residues. CDR1 is LGHNA and CDR2 is YSLEER in the germline V gene. V lost 0 bases, J lost 6 bases, and 9 bases stayed unmatched. CDR3 sequence: CASSQEAYGTGHEKLFF. For the CDR3, the DNA is TGCGCCAGCAGCCAAGAGGCTTACGGGACAGGTCATGAAAAACTGTTTTTT.

The chain carries TRBV27 and TRBJ2-6, with D unclear. Germline CDR1 reads MNHEY; CDR2 reads SMNVEV (reference sequence). The length of the CDR3 is 14 residues. The germline V and J ends were trimmed by 2 bases and 0 bases, with 2 bases remaining between them. This CDR3 reads CASSLDSGANVLTF. The CDR3 nucleotides read TGTGCCAGCAGTTTAGACTCTGGGGCCAACGTCCTGACTTTC. The whole variable domain, filled in from reference TRBV27 and TRBJ2-6, reads EAQVTQNPRYLITVTGKKLTVTCSQNMNHEYMSWYRQDPGLGLRQIYYSMNVEVTDKGDVPEGYKVSRKEKRNFPLILESPSPNQTSLYFCASSLDSGANVLTFGAGSRLTVL.

This rearrangement joins TRBV7-9 to TRBJ1-1; TRBD1 is a possible D gene (5 bases). The V gene's germline CDR1 is SEHNR and CDR2 FQNEAQ (reference sequence). Deletions cut 3 bases from V and 2 bases from J, with 10 bases between. This CDR3 has 14 residues. CDR3 in DNA: TGTGCCAGCAGCTTCACAGGCGGTAACACTGAAGCTTTCTTT. Its protein is CASSFTGGNTEAFF.

The V and J genes are TRBV13 and TRBJ2-5, with D possibly TRBD2 on 6 matching bases. Germline V gene lookup returns CDR1 PRHDT and CDR2 FYEKMQ (reference sequence). V lost 5 bases and J lost 7, with 17 bases in between. The CDR3 extends over 14 amino acids. The CDR3 sequence: CASSMGLLLGTQYF. CDR3 nucleotides: TGTGCCAGCAGCATGGGACTTCTACTAGGGACCCAGTACTTC.

The chain has TRBV7-9 and TRBJ2-5, with D possibly matching TRBD1 (6 bases). Germline V gene sequence: CDR1 SEHNR, CDR2 FQNEAQ (reference sequence). The ends were cut back, 3 bases at V and 5 bases at J, with 13 bases in the middle. This CDR3 is 14 amino acids long. The CDR3: CASSFQGSEETQYF. For the CDR3, the DNA is TGTGCCAGCAGCTTCCAGGGGTCGGAGGAGACCCAGTACTTC.

CDR3 in amino acids: CSARDLRGGPGETQYF. The CDR3 DNA is TGCAGTGCTAGAGATTTGCGGGGGGGGCCTGGAGAGACCCAGTACTTC. The chain couples TRBV20-1 to TRBJ2-5; TRBD2 matches at 9 bases. Trimming took 0 bases from V and 4 from J; bases not matched to a gene: 9. The CDR3 is 16 residues long. The germline V gene has CDR1 DFQATT and CDR2 SNEGSKA (reference sequence).

The V gene is TRBV6-2 or TRBV6-3, the J gene TRBJ1-2; 7 nucleotides line up with TRBD1. CDR1 and CDR2 (germline): MNHEY, SVGEGT. The trim removed 7 bases at V and 3 bases at J, leaving 11 bases unmatched. This CDR3 contains 15 residues. The CDR3 loop is CASNPSDRAYYGYTF. CDR3 DNA: TGTGCCAGCAATCCTTCTGACAGGGCTTACTATGGCTACACCTTC.

The CDR3 DNA reads as TGTGCCAGCAGCGTAGCTCCGGACACTGAAGCTTTCTTT. This sequence encodes CASSVAPDTEAFF. The chain couples TRBV9 to TRBJ1-1; no firm D call. The CDR3 consists of 13 residues. Between the trimmed V and J ends, which lost 0 bases and 3 bases, there was a span of 6 bases. CDR1 and CDR2 (germline): SGDLS, YYNGEE.

The V gene is TRBV15, the J gene TRBJ2-6; TRBD1 agrees at 9 bases. J was trimmed by 0 bases and V by 8 bases; bases with no gene match: 11. CDR3 length: 18 amino acids. The V gene's germline CDR1 is LNHNV and CDR2 YYDKDF (reference sequence). The CDR3 nucleotides are TGTGCCACCCTCTCCCGGACAGGGGTTGGCTCTGGGGCCAACGTCCTGACTTTC. As protein: CATLSRTGVGSGANVLTF.